Each of the 10 T cell receptor beta chains below was sequenced from the same sample in a study of monozygotic twins with inflammatory bowel disease. From its re-call of the 5' RACE reads, TCRdb lists each CDR3 protein once, without DNA. The sample shows approximately 45,000 distinct CDR3 sequences, and about 4.9% sits with its ten largest clones. The sequenced sample consisted of blood. The source is a human donor with ulcerative colitis or Crohn's disease, or a healthy co-twin of an affected twin (not recorded which).

The gene calls are TRBV29-1 and TRBJ2-3; the D call from TCRdb, TRBD2, cannot be confirmed without DNA. This CDR3 region has 14 residues. The germline V gene encodes CDR1 SQVTM and CDR2 ANQGSEA. The CDR3 sequence: CSVGTSGSTDTQYF.

J is TRBJ1-6 and V is TRBV5-1; TCRdb calls TRBD1, which cannot be checked without DNA. Germline V CDR1 and CDR2: SGHRS, YFSETQ. The CDR3 consists of 17 residues. The CDR3 spells CASSPGSGGSYNSPLHF.

The V call is TRBV7-6, the J call TRBJ2-3; TCRdb picks TRBD1, but there is no DNA to check that call. Germline V gives CDR1 SGHVS, CDR2 FNYEAQ. This CDR3 comprises 15 residues. The CDR3 reads CASSFAGTVTDTQYF.

The CDR3 loop reads CSARLLWGAAAYEQYF. V usage is TRBV20-1 and J usage is TRBJ2-7; the D call of TRBD1 rests on TCRdb alone, since no DNA is present to check it. The CDR3 runs 16 residues. Germline loops: CDR1 DFQATT, CDR2 SNEGSKA (reference sequence).

V is TRBV15 and J is TRBJ2-7; checking the TCRdb D call of TRBD2 is not possible without DNA. The germline V gene has CDR1 LNHNV and CDR2 YYDKDF (reference sequence). The CDR3 has 18 residues. The CDR3 region is CATSRDSRRVNKVGEQYF.

This chain links TRBV7-3 with TRBJ2-2. The CDR3 loop spans 13 amino acids. Germline V gene lookup returns CDR1 SGHTA and CDR2 FQGTGA. CDR3 loop: CASSSGLSGELFF. The variable domain in full, with the rest retrieved from reference TRBV7-3 and TRBJ2-2, is GAGVSQTPSNKVTEKGKYVELRCDPISGHTALYWYRQSLGQGPEFLIYFQGTGAADDSGLPNDRFFAVRPEGSVSTLKIQRTERGDSAVYLCASSSGLSGELFFGEGSRLTVL.

The chain carries TRBV9 and TRBJ1-1; TCRdb's D call, TRBD1, is unchecked because there is no DNA. The CDR3 is made up of 13 amino acids. Germline V gene lookup returns CDR1 SGDLS and CDR2 YYNGEE. The CDR3 region is CASGGTEDTEAFF.

J is TRBJ1-4 and V is TRBV28. Germline CDR1 and CDR2: MDHEN and SYDVKM. This CDR3 region has 13 residues. CDR3 residues: CATRTNSREKLFF.

The chain couples TRBV28 to TRBJ2-5; TCRdb proposes TRBD1, but this gene call is untestable without DNA. The CDR3 has 15 amino acids. Germline CDR1 is MDHEN and CDR2 is SYDVKM. CDR3 loop: CASSRGPQYQETQYF.

The chain joins TRBV6-2 or TRBV6-3 to TRBJ2-3; there is no DNA to check the TCRdb D call of TRBD2. CDR1 MNHEY and CDR2 SVGEGT come from the germline V gene. The CDR3 is 16 residues long. The CDR3 here is CASSNGPQSLADTQYF.